The clone carrying this TCR beta chain was seen a few times. The antigen remains unidentified. This entry comes from a study of regulatory T cells in long-lasting Graves disease. Study findings and constraints: Study was limited to peripheral blood, excluding thyroid tissue.

Time point noted: newly diagnosed GD, antithyroid drugs for less than 3 months. PBMC RNA served as the TCR library source. Staff took roughly 9.6 milliliters of peripheral blood and put it into EDTA tubes. The CDR3 loop spans 17 amino acids. The ends were cut back, 4 bases at V and 2 bases at J, with 18 bases in the middle. Germline assignment: CDR1 SGHDT and CDR2 YYEEEE. Investigators prepared the TCR beta libraries by applying iRepertoire HTBI primers and Arm-PCR of CDR3 regions. One entry per CDR3 protein results from TCRdb running MiXCR on the multiplex PCR reads. This table has over 400,000 distinct CDR3 sequences, 13% to 15% appearing once. Separately, the same data were catalogued under a study of T cells in Graves' hyperthyroidism and ophthalmopathy. As reported in that work: An initial round of RT-PCR targeting the TCR CDR3 relied on the HTBI primer set. Ophthalmopathy stood apart from stable hyperthyroidism in a 13 V-J model.

Source: peripheral blood mononuclear cells (PBMCs), taken at new diagnosis, from a patient treated with antithyroid drugs. The receptor was isolated from a woman in her forties or fifties with Graves disease. This chain links TRBV5-6 with TRBJ2-2; D could derive from TRBD1 or TRBD2 (5 bases each). CDR3 DNA sequence: TGTGCCAGCAGCCGAATGGTTGAGGGGTCAAACACCGGGGAGCTGTTTTTT. Translating it yields CASSRMVEGSNTGELFF. Complete variable domain (other parts from reference TRBV5-6 and TRBJ2-2): DAGVTQSPTHLIKTRGQQVTLRCSPKSGHDTVSWYQQALGQGPQFIFQYYEEEERQRGNFPDRFSGHQFPNYSSELNVNALLLGDSALYLCASSRMVEGSNTGELFFGEGSRLTVL.